This T cell receptor beta chain was obtained from a study of cytomegalovirus exposure and HLA in healthy donors. Study-level background: The approximately 120 validation repertoires were produced on the same platform as the 650 or so repertoires of the first cohort. This was reported in a later analysis.

Comment on this clone: Its antigen remains unknown.

V dropped 9 bases and J dropped 4; count of bases not matched to a gene: 6. Per the germline V gene, CDR1 is ENHRY and CDR2 is SYGVKD. CDR3 length: 14 amino acids. Whole-study results and caveats: A few of the chains that were CMV-associated were confirmed in vitro to be specific for CMV antigens.

The assay was immunoSEQ multiplex PCR, and TCRdb's table has in-frame clones only and misses some. The sample holds roughly 180,000 clones, approximately 89% seen once. This chain uses TRBV10-3 with TRBJ2-7, with 13 nucleotides matching TRBD2. The TCR comes from a man aged 30 to 45 in good health and CMV-seropositive. Material for sequencing was PBMCs. CDR3 sequence: CAITGLAGDYEQYF. CDR3 nucleotide sequence: TGTGCCATTACAGGACTAGCGGGAGATTACGAGCAGTACTTC.